A single sample gave rise to the 4 T cell receptor beta chains below, sequenced in a study of naive and memory T cell subsets. Points from the study as a whole: Naive repertoires, especially CD8, held a few larger clonotypes, possibly memory cells re-expressing CD45RA.

Two oligonucleotides, mixed equimolar, formed the beta constant-region primer covering TRBC1 and TRBC2. The ligated cDNA underwent four PCR rounds using SP2 and nested alpha and beta constant-region primers. TCRdb recomputed calls from the UMI-ligation and nested PCR reads with MiXCR, one row per CDR3 protein. Of approximately 140,000 distinct CDR3 sequences in the sample, approximately 18% are singletons; the top ten hold about 0.57%. These receptors' targets are unknown. The material sequenced was naive CD8+ T cells from blood. These receptors were taken from a human donor in good health.

This clonotype showed up just a few times. V is TRBV6-5 and J is TRBJ2-1; 7 bases fit TRBD2. CDR1 is MNHEY and CDR2 is SVGAGI in the germline V gene. With 2 bases clipped from V and 8 bases from J, the junction kept 6 bases outside the gene matches. This CDR3 has 14 residues. CDR3 loop: CASSYGGSTDEQFF. CDR3 in DNA: TGTGCCAGCAGTTACGGCGGGAGCACGGATGAGCAGTTCTTC.

This clonotype was found a few times. A much larger clonotype is one base distant, so this may be a read error. The chain joins TRBV7-6 to TRBJ2-7; no firm D call. This CDR3 spans 12 amino acids. Germline V lookup: CDR1 SGHVS, CDR2 FNYEAQ. The V end was cut by 4 bases, the J end by 2 bases, with 6 bases between. This CDR3 is CASSSDTYEQYF. CDR3 in DNA: TGTGCCAGCAGCTCCGACACCTACGAGCAGTACTTC. Variable domain in full (rest from reference TRBV7-6 and TRBJ2-7): GAGVSQSPRYKVTKRGQDVALRCDPISGHVSLYWYRQALGQGPEFLTYFNYEAQQDKSGLPNDRFSAERPEGSISTLTIQRTEQRDSAMYRCASSSDTYEQYFGPGTRLTVT.

The genes are TRBV29-1 and TRBJ1-2; TRBD1 agrees at 11 bases. Germline V CDR1 and CDR2: SQVTM, ANQGSEA. This CDR3 spans 15 amino acids. V was pared by 7 bases and J by 3 bases, with 10 bases of the junction left unmatched. As DNA, the CDR3 is TGCAGCGCCTTAAAACCGGGACAGGGGGACTATGGCTACACCTTC. As protein: CSALKPGQGDYGYTF.

This clonotype has just a few counts. The chain links TRBV28 to TRBJ1-5; D perhaps matches TRBD1 (6 bases). The CDR3 contains 12 residues. V lost 6 bases, J lost 5 bases, and 8 bases lay in between. CDR1 and CDR2 (germline): MDHEN, SYDVKM. CDR3 nucleotide sequence: TGTGCCAGCAGACAGGGCTATCAGCCCCAGCATTTT. It encodes CASRQGYQPQHF.